This T cell receptor beta chain was sequenced during a study of tumor-infiltrating lymphocytes in primary liver carcinoma. About the research overall: The patients had histopathologically diagnosed primary liver carcinoma, and their disease was treated by surgical resection. Staging placed the tumors at T1-T3 N0M0, and they measured about 4 to 11 cm across. The study, taken as a whole, reports: Each sample was bulk and unsorted; consequently, CD4+ and CD8+ repertoires were not compared. Tumor tissue displayed a significantly greater top-250-clone fraction than blood (p = 0.039).

V was trimmed by 4 bases and J by 6 bases, leaving 20 bases between them. The CDR3 runs to 15 residues. Germline lookup yields CDR1 SQVTM and CDR2 ANQGSEA. A primer matching the constant region was used to make TCR beta cDNA from about 500 ng of total RNA. ARM-PCR, slightly modified, supplied the TCR beta libraries through three nested multiplex PCR rounds. Rounds one and two of PCR, each of 10 cycles, were primed with TRBV1-TRBV30 forward primers and a C-beta reverse primer. Via MiXCR, TCRdb re-called the multiplex PCR reads, giving one row per CDR3 protein. The table records 250,000 to 350,000 distinct CDR3 sequences, roughly 60% of them present only once. Turning to this clonotype: Its specificity is unknown.

Extraction also yielded germline DNA, while blood RNA was obtained from unsorted whole blood. The source is a woman between 25 and 40 years old with primary liver carcinoma and hepatitis B virus infection. The sequenced sample consisted of peripheral blood. The chain recombines TRBV29-1 with TRBJ2-3, with D possibly matching TRBD1 (5 bases). This chain's CDR3 is CSVGSLTGVRDTQYF. CDR3 DNA: TGCAGCGTTGGGTCGTTAACAGGAGTAAGGGATACGCAGTATTTT.